The 5 T cell receptor beta chains given below trace back to one sample, sequenced in a study of a mutant IDH1 vaccine in newly diagnosed glioma. Time point reported: week 11, during vaccination. Each dose delivered 300 ug of mutant IDH1 20-mer peptide subcutaneously with imiquimod. These receptors lack a known antigen. Sequenced by immunoSEQ multiplex PCR; TCRdb stores in-frame clones only, minus some. Of about 64,000 clones in the sample, less than 85% were seen once. The sequencing here drew on PBMCs, taken from a glioma patient whose treatment included an IDH1 peptide vaccine. These receptors came from a woman aged 50 to 60 with glioma.

Worth noting for this clone: Other nucleotide sequences from this sample produce the same CDR3. The chain couples TRBV28 to TRBJ1-5; tentatively, D is TRBD1 (5 bases). The CDR3 spans 13 residues. Trimming removed 6 bases at V and 1 base at J, with 7 bases between. CDR1 is MDHEN, CDR2 SYDVKM, per germline. DNA for the CDR3: TGTGCCAGCAGGGAGGGGAGCAATCAGCCCCAGCATTTT. The encoded protein is CASREGSNQPQHF.

On this clone: Sequence at one end of the junction differs from germline and may be a read error. The genes are TRBV30 and TRBJ2-3, with unresolved D. CDR1 and CDR2 from the germline V gene are GTSNPN and SVGIG (reference sequence). The CDR3 loop spans 12 amino acids. Here the CDR3 reads CAWSASRDTQYF. DNA for the CDR3: TGTGCCTGGAGTGCGAGCAGAGATACGCAGTATTTT. Together with reference TRBV30 and TRBJ2-3, the CDR3 gives the full variable domain: SQTIHQWPATLVQPVGSPLSLECTVEGTSNPNLYWYRQAAGRGLQLLFYSVGIGQISSEVPQNLSASRPQDRQFILSSKKLLLSDSGFYLCAWSASRDTQYFGPGTRLTVL.

The chain has TRBV4-1 and TRBJ1-1; possible D gene TRBD1, 6 bases. CDR1 and CDR2 (germline): MGHRA, YSYEKL. The CDR3 loop spans 18 amino acids. Trimming pared 4 bases from V and 10 bases from J, leaving 31 bases between. The CDR3: CASSPILRRTHREMGAFF. CDR3 nucleotides: TGCGCCAGCAGCCCCATCCTCCGCCGGACGCACAGGGAGATGGGAGCTTTCTTT.

J is TRBJ2-3 and V is TRBV2; TRBD2 agrees at 10 bases. This CDR3 is 15 amino acids long. Germline CDR1 reads SNHLY; CDR2 reads FYNNEI. After removal of 6 bases from V and 9 bases from J, the junction contained 12 bases not matched to a gene. In DNA, the CDR3 is TGTGCCAGCAGAACCCACAGCGGGGGGGCTTCGACGCAGTATTTT. It codes for CASRTHSGGASTQYF.

J is TRBJ1-2 and V is TRBV11-3; maybe TRBD1 (5 bases). The CDR3 runs 14 residues. V lost 2 bases and J 6 bases, leaving 13 bases between the germline ends. CDR1 is SGHNT, CDR2 YENEEA, per germline. This CDR3 reads CASSLRGHMHGYTF. The CDR3 coding sequence is TGTGCCAGCAGCTTAAGAGGACATATGCATGGCTACACCTTC.